Each of the 23 T cell receptor beta chains below was sequenced from the same sample in a study of glioma-infiltrating T cells. TCR alpha and beta CDR3 regions were amplified from RNA using iRepertoire nested multiplex PCR. TCRdb reprocessed the multiplex PCR reads with MiXCR, giving one entry per CDR3 protein. Of under 200,000 distinct CDR3 sequences listed, around 40% were seen once; the top ten hold around 4.9%. The sequenced sample consisted of glioma tissue, nonneoplastic brain tissue, or PBMCs (not recorded which). The source of these receptors is a human donor with low-grade glioma or glioblastoma, undergoing nonglioma brain surgery, or in good health (not recorded which).

This clonotype was counted ten times or more. The chain employs TRBV18 and TRBJ1-1; D call uncertain. The CDR3 totals 13 residues. From germline, CDR1 is KGHSH and CDR2 LQKENI. Trimming cost V 2 bases and J 4 bases, with 8 bases left between them. The CDR3 here is CASSPGSRTEAFF. CDR3 nucleotides: TGTGCCAGCTCACCAGGGAGCCGCACTGAAGCTTTCTTT.

This clonotype was observed at least ten times. This chain joins TRBV4-1 and TRBJ2-3; no firm D call. Germline loops: CDR1 MGHRA, CDR2 YSYEKL. The CDR3 is made up of 16 amino acids. Trimming stripped 0 bases from V and 0 bases from J, with 10 bases between. The CDR3 spells CASSQDLSASTDTQYF. Here the CDR3 DNA reads TGCGCCAGCAGCCAAGATCTGAGTGCTAGCACAGATACGCAGTATTTT.

This clonotype was counted ten times or more. The chain combines TRBV4-2 with TRBJ2-3, with 7 bases matching TRBD2. The germline CDR1 and CDR2 sequences are LGHNA and YNFKEQ. The CDR3 extends over 15 amino acids. V gave up 1 base and J gave up 5 bases; unmatched junction bases: 6. For the CDR3, the DNA is TGTGCCAGCAGCCAAGGTGCGGGAGCGGTAGATACGCAGTATTTT. Protein product: CASSQGAGAVDTQYF.

This clonotype was counted ten times or more. J is TRBJ2-7 and V is TRBV28, with D tentatively TRBD2 (5 bases). CDR3 length: 14 amino acids. Trimming removed 5 bases from V and 2 bases from J, with 13 bases in between. Germline V gives CDR1 MDHEN, CDR2 SYDVKM. DNA for the CDR3: TGTGCCAGCAGTCACCCACTAGTCCCCTACGAGCAGTACTTC. This translates into CASSHPLVPYEQYF.

There are many counts of this clonotype. This chain links TRBV27 with TRBJ2-1; TRBD2 aligns across 8 bases. V lost 0 bases, J lost 0 bases, and 1 base stayed unmatched. Germline CDR1 and CDR2: MNHEY and SMNVEV (reference sequence). The CDR3 totals 16 residues. CDR3 DNA sequence: TGTGCCAGCAGTTTATCTACTAGCGGCTCCTACAATGAGCAGTTCTTC. Encoded protein: CASSLSTSGSYNEQFF.

This clonotype was counted between two and nine times. V and J are TRBV18 and TRBJ2-1, with 8 positions matching TRBD2. The CDR3 sequence is 17 residues long. J gave up 0 bases and V 4 bases, and 8 bases lay outside the gene matches. Germline lookup yields CDR1 KGHSH and CDR2 LQKENI. The CDR3 nucleotides read TGTGCCAGCTCACAATTAAGCGGGAGCGGCTCCTACAATGAGCAGTTCTTC. Protein product: CASSQLSGSGSYNEQFF.

On this clonotype itself: Given a much more abundant clone one base away, this may be a read error. CDR3 nucleotides: TGCAGCGTTGGGTATGCAGCAGGCGCGGAAGAGCAGTACTTC. Translated: CSVGYAAGAEEQYF. The chain uses TRBV29-1 and TRBJ2-7, with no clear D. Trimming took off 4 bases at V and 7 bases at J, with 20 bases between the two ends. Germline loops: CDR1 SQVTM, CDR2 ANQGSEA. The CDR3 runs to 14 residues.

The chain joins TRBV29-1 to TRBJ2-3; D might be TRBD1 (6 bases). Germline CDR1 and CDR2: SQVTM and ANQGSEA. The CDR3 length is 15 residues. V lost 6 bases to trimming and J lost 2 bases, with 18 bases between them. The CDR3 DNA follows: TGCAGCGTCGACACAGGGTCCAGGGTCACAGATACGCAGTATTTT. It is translated as CSVDTGSRVTDTQYF.

This clonotype was seen a few times. The V call is TRBV18, the J call TRBJ2-1, with D unclear. The CDR3 extends over 14 amino acids. The V and J ends lost 0 bases and 0 bases respectively, with 3 bases between them. Per germline, CDR1 KGHSH and CDR2 LQKENI. CDR3 protein: CASSPPSSYNEQFF. The CDR3 DNA sequence: TGTGCCAGCTCACCACCTAGCTCCTACAATGAGCAGTTCTTC. The complete variable domain, with remaining parts taken from reference TRBV18 and TRBJ2-1, reads NAGVMQNPRHLVRRRGQEARLRCSPMKGHSHVYWYRQLPEEGLKFMVYLQKENIIDESGMPKERFSAEFPKEGPSILRIQQVVRGDSAAYFCASSPPSSYNEQFFGPGTRLTVL.

CDR3 protein: CASSQTGGSRNEQFF. CDR3 coding DNA: TGTGCCAGCAGCCAGACGGGAGGTTCTCGCAATGAGCAGTTCTTC. This sequence joins TRBV7-9 and TRBJ2-1, with 7 bases matching TRBD2. Germline CDR1 is SEHNR and CDR2 is FQNEAQ (reference sequence). With 5 bases clipped from V and 6 bases from J, the junction kept 10 bases outside the gene matches. The CDR3 consists of 15 residues. The variable domain in full, with the rest retrieved from reference TRBV7-9 and TRBJ2-1, is DTGVSQNPRHKITKRGQNVTFRCDPISEHNRLYWYRQTLGQGPEFLTYFQNEAQLEKSRLLSDRFSAERPKGSFSTLEIQRTEQGDSAMYLCASSQTGGSRNEQFFGPGTRLTVL.

The chain joins TRBV6-2 or TRBV6-3 to TRBJ2-7; D is uncertain. The CDR3 consists of 11 residues. Germline V CDR1 and CDR2: MNHEY, SVGEGT. The ends were cut back, 4 bases at V and 13 bases at J, with 14 bases in the middle. The CDR3 bases are TGTGCCAGCAGTTTTTCCTACGAGAAATACTTC. It is translated as CASSFSYEKYF.

This clonotype was observed at least ten times. The chain is built from TRBV2 and TRBJ1-3; TRBD1 might be the D (5 bases). The germline V gene has CDR1 SNHLY and CDR2 FYNNEI. With 2 bases removed from V and 3 bases from J, the gap between germline ends came to 11 bases. The CDR3 has 15 amino acids. CDR3 sequence: CASSELWGLGNTIYF. The CDR3 bases are TGTGCCAGCAGTGAACTTTGGGGCCTTGGAAACACCATATATTTT. The variable domain in full, with the rest retrieved from reference TRBV2 and TRBJ1-3, is EPEVTQTPSHQVTQMGQEVILRCVPISNHLYFYWYRQILGQKVEFLVSFYNNEISEKSEIFDDQFSVERPDGSNFTLKIRSTKLEDSAMYFCASSELWGLGNTIYFGEGSWLTVV.

Many counts were recorded for this clonotype. The chain joins TRBV20-1 to TRBJ1-1; 7 bases are shared with TRBD1. The length of the CDR3 is 15 residues. The junction had 5 bases not matched to a gene; V was cut back by 0 bases and J by 1 base. From germline, CDR1 is DFQATT and CDR2 SNEGSKA (reference sequence). The CDR3 protein is CSARDPGTANTEAFF. CDR3 DNA sequence: TGCAGTGCTAGAGATCCCGGGACAGCGAACACTGAAGCTTTCTTT.

Regarding this clonotype: This may arise from a read error, as a much more abundant clone is one base away. The gene calls are TRBV24-1 and TRBJ2-1; D uncertain. The CDR3 is made up of 13 amino acids. Germline lookup yields CDR1 KGHDR and CDR2 SFDVKD. The DNA for the CDR3 is TGTGCCACCAGTGATTTGCCAGGAACAGAGCATTTCTTC. Its translation is CATSDLPGTEHFF.

This clonotype was observed many times. The rearrangement joins TRBV7-6 to TRBJ2-7; TRBD2 matches 10 bases. Germline loops: CDR1 SGHVS, CDR2 FNYEAQ. The length of the CDR3 is 16 residues. Germline trimming cut 5 bases from V and 5 bases from J; bases unmatched to any gene: 12. The DNA of the CDR3 is TGTGCCAGCAGCCCCAGGGGCCTAGCGGGAGCCCACGAGCAGTACTTC. It translates to CASSPRGLAGAHEQYF.

Comments on this clonotype: Just one base apart from a much larger clone, this may be a read error. The CDR3 protein is CACRGLNTEAFF. CDR3 in DNA: TGTGCCTGCCGAGGGCTAAACACTGAAGCTTTCTTT. The V gene is TRBV7-6, the J gene TRBJ1-1; D uncertain. Germline V gene sequence: CDR1 SGHVS, CDR2 FNYEAQ. V shed 11 bases and J shed 2 bases, with 12 bases lying between them. This CDR3 has 12 residues.

This clonotype was seen a few times. A read error may explain this, as a much larger clone is one base away. The genes are TRBV27 and TRBJ2-5; possibly TRBD1 or TRBD2 for D (5 bases each). The CDR3 runs to 13 residues. CDR1 and CDR2 (germline): MNHEY, SMNVEV (reference sequence). This chain's CDR3 is CASSSGQKKTKYF. In nucleotides, the CDR3 is TGTGCCAGCAGTTCGGGGCAAAAGAAGACCAAGTACTTC.

The chain joins TRBV4-1 to TRBJ1-5; the D is unclear. Deletions cut 4 bases from V and 0 bases from J, with 10 bases between. The CDR3 loop spans 15 amino acids. Germline V gene lookup returns CDR1 MGHRA and CDR2 YSYEKL. The CDR3 spells CASSPSSGSNQPQHF. The CDR3 nucleotides read TGCGCCAGCAGCCCGAGCTCAGGTAGCAATCAGCCCCAGCATTTT.

This chain's CDR3 is CASSTGLVTGPKTYEQYF. In DNA form, the CDR3 reads TGTGCCAGCAGCACCGGGTTGGTTACCGGGCCCAAAACCTACGAGCAGTACTTC. This rearrangement joins TRBV7-6 to TRBJ2-7; D ambiguous. In germline, CDR1 is SGHVS, CDR2 FNYEAQ. This CDR3 spans 18 amino acids. V was trimmed by 5 bases and J by 2 bases, leaving 25 bases between them.

This clonotype was detected only a few times. This chain connects TRBV29-1 to TRBJ2-7, with D possibly TRBD2 on 5 matching bases. CDR1 is SQVTM and CDR2 is ANQGSEA in the germline V gene. CDR3 size: 13 residues. Trimming left V 4 bases short and J 0 bases short, with 10 bases between. The CDR3 loop reads CSVVSGSSYEQYF. The DNA of the CDR3 is TGCAGCGTTGTAAGCGGTAGCTCCTACGAGCAGTACTTC.

This clonotype has ten or more counts. The rearrangement uses TRBV28 and TRBJ2-7; 11 nucleotides line up with TRBD2. Per the germline V gene, CDR1 is MDHEN and CDR2 is SYDVKM. V shed 4 bases, J shed 7 bases, and the junction held 9 bases outside the gene matches. The length of the CDR3 is 15 residues. The CDR3 protein is CASSSLAGGSWEQYF. As DNA, the CDR3 is TGTGCCAGCAGTTCTCTAGCGGGAGGTTCTTGGGAGCAGTACTTC.

V and J are TRBV24-1 and TRBJ2-1; D is possibly TRBD2 (5 bases). The CDR3 spans 14 residues. Germline loops: CDR1 KGHDR, CDR2 SFDVKD. V was cut by 6 bases and J by 0 bases, with 8 bases left in between. CDR3 sequence reads: CATSLASSYNEQFF. The DNA of the CDR3 is TGTGCCACCAGTTTAGCGAGCTCCTACAATGAGCAGTTCTTC.

In regard to this clonotype: Sequence at one end of the junction differs from germline and may be a read error. This chain links TRBV6-1 with TRBJ2-5; D gene uncertain. Germline-derived CDR1 and CDR2 are MNHNS and SASEGT. CDR3 length: 12 residues. The CDR3 protein is CAISEAQETQYF. CDR3 DNA sequence: TGTGCCATCAGTGAAGCCCAAGAGACCCAGTACTTC.